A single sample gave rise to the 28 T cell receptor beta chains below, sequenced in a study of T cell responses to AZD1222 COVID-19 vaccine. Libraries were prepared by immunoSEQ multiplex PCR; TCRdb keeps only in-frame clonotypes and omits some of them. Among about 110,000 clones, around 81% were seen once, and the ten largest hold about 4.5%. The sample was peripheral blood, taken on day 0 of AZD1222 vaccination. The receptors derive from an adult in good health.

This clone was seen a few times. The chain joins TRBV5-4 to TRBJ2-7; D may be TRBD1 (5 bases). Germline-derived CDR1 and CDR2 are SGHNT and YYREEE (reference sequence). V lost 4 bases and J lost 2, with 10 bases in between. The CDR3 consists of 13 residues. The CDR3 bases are TGTGCCAGCAGCCCAGGACATACCTACGAGCAGTACTTC. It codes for CASSPGHTYEQYF.

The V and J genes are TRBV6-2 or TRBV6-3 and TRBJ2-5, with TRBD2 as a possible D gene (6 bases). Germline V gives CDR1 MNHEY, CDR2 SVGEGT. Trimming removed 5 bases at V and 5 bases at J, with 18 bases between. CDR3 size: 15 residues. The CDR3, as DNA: TGTGCCAGCAGTCACTGGGACTCGATTAGGGAGACCCAGTACTTC. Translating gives CASSHWDSIRETQYF.

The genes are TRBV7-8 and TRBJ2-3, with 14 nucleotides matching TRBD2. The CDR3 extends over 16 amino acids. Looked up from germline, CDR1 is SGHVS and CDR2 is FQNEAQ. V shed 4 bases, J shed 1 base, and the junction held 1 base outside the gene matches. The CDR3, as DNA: TGTGCCAGCAGCTCGGGACTAGCGGGGGGCACAGATACGCAGTATTTT. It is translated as CASSSGLAGGTDTQYF.

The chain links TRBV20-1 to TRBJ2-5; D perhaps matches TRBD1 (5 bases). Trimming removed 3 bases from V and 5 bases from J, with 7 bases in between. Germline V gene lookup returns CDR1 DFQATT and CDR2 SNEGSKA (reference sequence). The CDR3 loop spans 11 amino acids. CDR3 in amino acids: CSARDMETQYF. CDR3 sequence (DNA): TGCAGTGCTAGGGACATGGAGACCCAGTACTTC.

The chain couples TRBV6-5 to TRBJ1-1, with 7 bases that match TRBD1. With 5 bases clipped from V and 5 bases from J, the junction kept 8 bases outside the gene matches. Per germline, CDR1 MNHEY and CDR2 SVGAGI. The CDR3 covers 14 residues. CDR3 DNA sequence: TGTGCCAGCAGTAATCCCGGGGACAGAACTGAAGCTTTCTTT. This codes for CASSNPGDRTEAFF.

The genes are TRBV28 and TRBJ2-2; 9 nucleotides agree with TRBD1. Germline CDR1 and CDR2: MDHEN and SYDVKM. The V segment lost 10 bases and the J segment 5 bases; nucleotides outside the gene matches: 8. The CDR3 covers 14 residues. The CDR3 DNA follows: TGTGCCACCACTGACAGGGGGGGGACCGGGGAGCTGTTTTTT. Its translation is CATTDRGGTGELFF.

Written as DNA, the CDR3 is TGTGCCAGCAGTTTACGGATTGAGGAAAAACTGTTTTTT. Amino acids: CASSLRIEEKLFF. The V and J genes are TRBV28 and TRBJ1-4, with no clear D. CDR1 MDHEN and CDR2 SYDVKM come from the germline V gene. The CDR3 loop spans 13 amino acids. V gave up 2 bases and J gave up 8 bases, with 9 bases separating them. Filled out from reference TRBV28 and TRBJ1-4, the complete variable domain reads DVKVTQSSRYLVKRTGEKVFLECVQDMDHENMFWYRQDPGLGLRLIYFSYDVKMKEKGDIPEGYSVSREKKERFSLILESASTNQTSMYLCASSLRIEEKLFFGSGTQLSVL.

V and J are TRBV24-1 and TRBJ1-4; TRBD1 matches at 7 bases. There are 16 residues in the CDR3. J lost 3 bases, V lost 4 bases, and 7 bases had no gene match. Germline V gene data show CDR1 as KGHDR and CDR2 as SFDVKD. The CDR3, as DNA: TGTGCCACCAGTGACCGATCGACAGGGTCTAATGAAAAACTGTTTTTT. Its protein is CATSDRSTGSNEKLFF.

The CDR3 loop is CASSPAGTDNTEAFF. The CDR3 DNA reads TGTGCCAGCAGCCCAGCCGGGACAGATAACACTGAAGCTTTCTTT. This chain connects TRBV28 to TRBJ1-1; 7 bases line up with TRBD1. The CDR3 totals 15 residues. J lost 2 bases, V lost 6 bases, and 9 bases had no gene match. Per the germline V gene, CDR1 is MDHEN and CDR2 is SYDVKM.

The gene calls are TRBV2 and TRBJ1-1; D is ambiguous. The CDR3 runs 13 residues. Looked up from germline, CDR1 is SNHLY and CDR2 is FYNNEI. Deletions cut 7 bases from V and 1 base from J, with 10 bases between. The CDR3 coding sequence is TGTGCCAGCACCCGCGACGGGAACACTGAAGCTTTCTTT. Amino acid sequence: CASTRDGNTEAFF.

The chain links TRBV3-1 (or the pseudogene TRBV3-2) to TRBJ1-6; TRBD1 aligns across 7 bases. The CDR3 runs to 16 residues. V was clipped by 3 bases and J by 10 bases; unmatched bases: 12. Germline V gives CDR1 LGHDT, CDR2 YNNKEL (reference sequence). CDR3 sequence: CASSQGRQGEGSPLHF. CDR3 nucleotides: TGTGCCAGCAGCCAGGGCCGGCAGGGGGAAGGATCACCCCTCCACTTT.

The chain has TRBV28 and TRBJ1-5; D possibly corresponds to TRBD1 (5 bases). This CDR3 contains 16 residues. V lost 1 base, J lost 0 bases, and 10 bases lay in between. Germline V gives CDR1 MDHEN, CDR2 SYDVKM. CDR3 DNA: TGTGCCAGCAGTTTATACGGAAGGGGTAGCAATCAGCCCCAGCATTTT. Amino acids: CASSLYGRGSNQPQHF.

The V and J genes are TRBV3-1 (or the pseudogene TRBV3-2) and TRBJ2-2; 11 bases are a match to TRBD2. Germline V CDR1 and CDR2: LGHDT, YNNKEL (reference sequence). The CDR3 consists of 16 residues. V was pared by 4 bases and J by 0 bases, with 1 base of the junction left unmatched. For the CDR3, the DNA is TGTGCCAGCAGCCCTAGCGGGAGGCCGAACACCGGGGAGCTGTTTTTT. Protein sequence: CASSPSGRPNTGELFF.

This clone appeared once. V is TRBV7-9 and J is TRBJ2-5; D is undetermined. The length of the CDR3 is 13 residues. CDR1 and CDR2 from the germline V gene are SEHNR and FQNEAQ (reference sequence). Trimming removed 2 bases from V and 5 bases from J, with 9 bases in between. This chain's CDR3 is CASSLLLGETQYF. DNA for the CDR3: TGTGCCAGCAGCTTACTACTCGGGGAGACCCAGTACTTC.

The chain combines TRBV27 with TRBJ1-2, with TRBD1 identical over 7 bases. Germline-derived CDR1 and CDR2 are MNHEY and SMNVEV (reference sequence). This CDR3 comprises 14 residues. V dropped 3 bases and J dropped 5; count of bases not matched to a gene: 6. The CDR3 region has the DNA TGTGCCAGCAGTTTTATAGGACAGGTATATGGCTACACCTTC. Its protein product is CASSFIGQVYGYTF.

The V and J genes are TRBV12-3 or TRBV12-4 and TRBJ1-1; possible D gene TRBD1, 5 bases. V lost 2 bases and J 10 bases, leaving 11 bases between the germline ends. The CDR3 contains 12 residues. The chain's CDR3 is CASSLQGRLAFF. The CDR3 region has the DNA TGTGCCAGCAGTTTACAGGGTCGGCTAGCTTTCTTT.

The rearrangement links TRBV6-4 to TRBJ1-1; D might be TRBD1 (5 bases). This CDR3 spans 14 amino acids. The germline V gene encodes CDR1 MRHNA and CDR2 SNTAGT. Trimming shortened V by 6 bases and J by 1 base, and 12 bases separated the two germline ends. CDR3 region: CASRRDGWNTEAFF. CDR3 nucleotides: TGTGCCAGCAGGCGGGACGGATGGAACACTGAAGCTTTCTTT.

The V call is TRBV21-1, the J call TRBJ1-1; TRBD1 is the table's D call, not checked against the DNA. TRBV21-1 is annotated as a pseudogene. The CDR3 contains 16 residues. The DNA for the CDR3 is TGTGCCAGCAGCAGACGAGGACAGGGGGCGAACACTGAAGCTTTCTTT. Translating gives CASSRRGQGANTEAFF.

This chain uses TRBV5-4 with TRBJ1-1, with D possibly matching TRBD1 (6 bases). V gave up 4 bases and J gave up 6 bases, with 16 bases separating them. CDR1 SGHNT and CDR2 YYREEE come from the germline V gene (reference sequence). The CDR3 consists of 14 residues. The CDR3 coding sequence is TGTGCCAGCAGCCGGGGGGGGCAGGGACCTGAAGCTTTCTTT. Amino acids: CASSRGGQGPEAFF.

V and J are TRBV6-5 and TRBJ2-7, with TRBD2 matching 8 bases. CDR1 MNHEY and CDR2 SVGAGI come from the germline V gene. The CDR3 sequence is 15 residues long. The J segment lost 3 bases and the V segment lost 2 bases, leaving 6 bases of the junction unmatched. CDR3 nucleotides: TGTGCCAGCAGTTACGCACTAGCGGCTATCTACGAGCAGTACTTC. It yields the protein CASSYALAAIYEQYF.

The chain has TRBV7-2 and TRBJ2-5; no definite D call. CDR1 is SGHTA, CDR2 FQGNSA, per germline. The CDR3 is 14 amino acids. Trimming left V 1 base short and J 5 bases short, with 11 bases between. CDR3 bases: TGTGCCAGCAGCTTAGGATCGAAGAGGGAGACCCAGTACTTC. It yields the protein CASSLGSKRETQYF.

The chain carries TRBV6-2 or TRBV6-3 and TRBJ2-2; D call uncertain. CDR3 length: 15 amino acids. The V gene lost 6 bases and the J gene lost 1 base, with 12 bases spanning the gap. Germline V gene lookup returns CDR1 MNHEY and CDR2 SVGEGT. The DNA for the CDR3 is TGTGCCAGCAGCGACGGACGGCGGAACACCGGGGAGCTGTTTTTT. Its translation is CASSDGRRNTGELFF.

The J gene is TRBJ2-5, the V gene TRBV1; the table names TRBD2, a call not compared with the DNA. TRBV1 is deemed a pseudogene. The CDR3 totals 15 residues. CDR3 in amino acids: CTSSEYRDFQETQYF. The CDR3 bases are TGCACCAGCAGCGAATACCGGGACTTCCAAGAGACCCAGTACTTC.

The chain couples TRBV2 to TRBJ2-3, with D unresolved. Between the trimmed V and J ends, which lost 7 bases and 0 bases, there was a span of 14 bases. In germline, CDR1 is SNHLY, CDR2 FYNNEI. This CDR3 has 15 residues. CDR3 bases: TGTGCCAGCACCCCTTGGGGTACTAGCACAGATACGCAGTATTTT. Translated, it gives CASTPWGTSTDTQYF.

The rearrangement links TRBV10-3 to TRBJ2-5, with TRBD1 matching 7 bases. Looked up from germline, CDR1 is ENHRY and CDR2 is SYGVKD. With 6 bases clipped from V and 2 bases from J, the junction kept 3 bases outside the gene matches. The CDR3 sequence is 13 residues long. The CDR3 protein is CAIRGGPQETQYF. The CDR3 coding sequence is TGTGCCATCAGAGGGGGCCCGCAAGAGACCCAGTACTTC.

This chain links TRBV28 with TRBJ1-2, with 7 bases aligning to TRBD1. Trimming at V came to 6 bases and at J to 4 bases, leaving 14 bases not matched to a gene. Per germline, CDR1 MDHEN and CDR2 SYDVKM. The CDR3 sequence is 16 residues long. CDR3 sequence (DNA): TGTGCCAGCAGGCGAGGGGGAGGGGGCTCGGGCTATGGCTACACCTTC. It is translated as CASRRGGGGSGYGYTF.

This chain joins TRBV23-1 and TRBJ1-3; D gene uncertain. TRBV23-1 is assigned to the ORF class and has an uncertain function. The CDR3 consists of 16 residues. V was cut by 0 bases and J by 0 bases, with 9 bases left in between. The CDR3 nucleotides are TGCGCCAGCAGTCAATCGGTCGGGGTCTCTGGAAACACCATATATTTT. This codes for CASSQSVGVSGNTIYF.

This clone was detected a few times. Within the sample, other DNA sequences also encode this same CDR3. The CDR3 loop is CASSLDPSSYEQYF. The CDR3 DNA reads as TGCGCCAGCAGCTTGGATCCGAGCTCCTACGAGCAGTACTTC. The chain uses TRBV5-1 and TRBJ2-7; D is unclear. V was pared by 0 bases and J by 0 bases, with 7 bases between. The V gene's germline CDR1 is SGHRS and CDR2 YFSETQ. The CDR3 spans 14 residues.